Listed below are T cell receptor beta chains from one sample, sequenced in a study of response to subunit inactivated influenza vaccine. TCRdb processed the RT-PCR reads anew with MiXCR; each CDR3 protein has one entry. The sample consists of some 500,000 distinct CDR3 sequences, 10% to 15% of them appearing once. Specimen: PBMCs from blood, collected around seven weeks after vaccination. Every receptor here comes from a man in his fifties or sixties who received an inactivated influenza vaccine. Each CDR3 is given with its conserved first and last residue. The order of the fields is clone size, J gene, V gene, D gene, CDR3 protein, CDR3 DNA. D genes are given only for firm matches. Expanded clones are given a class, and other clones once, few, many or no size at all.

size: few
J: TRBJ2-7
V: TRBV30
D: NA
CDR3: CAWSVGGTYYEQYF
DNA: TGTGCCTGGAGTGTTGGGGGGACGTACTACGAGCAGTACTTC

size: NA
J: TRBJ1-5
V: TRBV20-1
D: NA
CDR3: CSARQTGLSGQPQHF
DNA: TGCAGTGCTAGACAAACAGGGTTAAGCGGACAGCCCCAGCATTTT

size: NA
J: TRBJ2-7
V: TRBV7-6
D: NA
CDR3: CASSLGGRATYEQYF
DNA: TGTGCCAGCAGCTTAGGTGGCAGGGCGACCTACGAGCAGTACTTC

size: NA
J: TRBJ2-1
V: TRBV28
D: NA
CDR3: CASMLRGGEQFF
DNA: TGTGCCAGCATGCTGCGGGGCGGTGAGCAGTTCTTC

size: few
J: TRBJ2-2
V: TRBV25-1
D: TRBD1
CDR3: CASSPPGQFPGELFF
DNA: TGTGCCAGCAGCCCTCCGGGACAGTTCCCCGGGGAGCTGTTTTTT

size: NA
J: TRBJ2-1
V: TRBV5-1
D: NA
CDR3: CASSLLRRADEQFF
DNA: TGCGCCAGCAGCCTCCTGAGGAGGGCCGATGAGCAGTTCTTC

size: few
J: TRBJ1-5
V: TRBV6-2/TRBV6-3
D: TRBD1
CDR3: CASSSGQGTNQPQHF
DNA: TGTGCCAGCAGCTCTGGACAGGGGACAAATCAGCCCCAGCATTTT

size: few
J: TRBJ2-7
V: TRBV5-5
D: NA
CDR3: CASSTRPSSYEQYF
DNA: TGTGCCAGCAGCACTAGGCCAAGCTCCTACGAGCAGTACTTC

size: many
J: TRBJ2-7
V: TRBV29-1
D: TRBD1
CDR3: CSVEIFGTGGEQYF
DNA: TGCAGCGTTGAGATCTTCGGGACAGGGGGTGAGCAGTACTTC

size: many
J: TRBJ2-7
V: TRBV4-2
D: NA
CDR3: CASSQGARSYEQYF
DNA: TGTGCCAGCAGCCAAGGGGCGCGATCCTACGAGCAGTACTTC

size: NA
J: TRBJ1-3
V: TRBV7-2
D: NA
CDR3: CASSLTVSGGTIYF
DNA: TGTGCCAGCAGCTTGACAGTATCGGGAGGCACCATATATTTT

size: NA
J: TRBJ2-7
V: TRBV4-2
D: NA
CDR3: CASSQGDGTYEQYF
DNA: TGTGCCAGCAGCCAAGGGGACGGCACCTACGAGCAGTACTTC

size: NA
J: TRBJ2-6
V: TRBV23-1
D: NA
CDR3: CANYSLSGANVLTF
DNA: TGCGCCAACTACAGCCTCTCTGGGGCCAACGTCCTGACTTTC

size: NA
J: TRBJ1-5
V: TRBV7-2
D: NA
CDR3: CASSLGPAGGQPQHF
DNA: TGTGCCAGCAGCTTAGGGCCAGCGGGTGGTCAGCCCCAGCATTTT

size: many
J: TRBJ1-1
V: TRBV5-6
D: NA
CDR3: CASSWGRLMNTEAFF
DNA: TGTGCCAGCAGCTGGGGACGTCTGATGAACACTGAAGCTTTCTTT

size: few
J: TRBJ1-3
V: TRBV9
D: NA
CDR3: CASSVENSGNTIYF
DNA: TGTGCCAGCAGCGTCGAAAATTCTGGAAACACCATATATTTT

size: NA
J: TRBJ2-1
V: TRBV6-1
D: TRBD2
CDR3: CASKRLAGFYNEQFF
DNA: TGTGCCAGCAAAAGACTAGCGGGATTCTACAATGAGCAGTTCTTC

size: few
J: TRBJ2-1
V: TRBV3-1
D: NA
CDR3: CASSQGLTGGDFF
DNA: TGTGCCAGCAGCCAAGGGTTAACGGGGGGCGATTTCTTC

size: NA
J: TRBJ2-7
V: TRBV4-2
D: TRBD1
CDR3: CASSQEGQGVYEQYF
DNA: TGTGCCAGCAGCCAAGAGGGACAGGGGGTTTACGAGCAGTACTTC

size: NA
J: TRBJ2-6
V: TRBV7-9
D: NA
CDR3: CASSRDSFSGANVLTF
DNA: TGTGCCAGCAGCCGGGACTCTTTCTCTGGGGCCAACGTCCTGACTTTC

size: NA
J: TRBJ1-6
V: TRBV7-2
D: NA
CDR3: CASSRSWGGNSPLHF
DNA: TGTGCCAGCAGCCGCAGCTGGGGAGGGAATTCACCCCTCCACTTT

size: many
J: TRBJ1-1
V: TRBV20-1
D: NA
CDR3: CSAQTENTEAFF
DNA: TGCAGTGCTCAGACCGAGAACACTGAAGCTTTCTTT

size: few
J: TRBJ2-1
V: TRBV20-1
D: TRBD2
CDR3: CSASGRARGEQFF
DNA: TGCAGTGCTAGTGGGAGGGCCCGAGGGGAGCAGTTCTTC

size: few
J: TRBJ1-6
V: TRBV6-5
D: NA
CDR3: CASINIRQRNSPLHF
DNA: TGTGCCAGCATTAACATCCGACAGAGAAATTCACCCCTCCACTTT

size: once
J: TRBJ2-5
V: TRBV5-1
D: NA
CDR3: CASSLRSGVQETQYF
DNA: TGCGCCAGCAGCCTCAGGTCGGGGGTTCAAGAGACCCAGTACTTC

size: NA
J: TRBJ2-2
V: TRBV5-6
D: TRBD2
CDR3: CASSWRLAGDTGELFF
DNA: TGTGCCAGCAGCTGGAGACTAGCGGGGGACACCGGGGAGCTGTTTTTT

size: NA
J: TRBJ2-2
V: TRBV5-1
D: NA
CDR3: CASRSEGPGELFF
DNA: TGCGCCAGCAGATCCGAGGGCCCCGGGGAGCTGTTTTTT

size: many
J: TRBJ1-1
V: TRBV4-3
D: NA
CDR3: CASSQDGTGFGEAFF
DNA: TGCGCCAGCAGCCAAGACGGAACAGGGTTTGGTGAAGCTTTCTTT

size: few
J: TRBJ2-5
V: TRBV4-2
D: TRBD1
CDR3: CASSTDLRDRVRDQETQYF
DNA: TGTGCCAGCAGCACCGATCTTCGGGACAGGGTGCGAGACCAAGAGACCCAGTACTTC

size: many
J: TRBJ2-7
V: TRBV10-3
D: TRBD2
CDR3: CAISEIGGGDEQYF
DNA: TGTGCCATCAGTGAGATAGGCGGGGGAGACGAGCAGTACTTC

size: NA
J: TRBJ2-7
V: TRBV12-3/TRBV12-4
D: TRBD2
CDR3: CASSRSGGAYEQYF
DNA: TGTGCCAGCAGCCGTAGCGGGGGGGCCTACGAGCAGTACTTC

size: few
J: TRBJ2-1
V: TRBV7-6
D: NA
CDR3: CASSLVFGGNYNEQFF
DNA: TGTGCCAGCAGCTTAGTATTCGGGGGAAACTACAATGAGCAGTTCTTC

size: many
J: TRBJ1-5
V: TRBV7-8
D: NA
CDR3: CASSLREGTRNQPQHF
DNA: TGTGCCAGCAGCTTACGCGAAGGGACGCGCAATCAGCCCCAGCATTTT

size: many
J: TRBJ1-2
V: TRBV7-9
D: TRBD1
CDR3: CASSLGTGGEVDGYTF
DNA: TGTGCCAGCAGCTTAGGCACAGGGGGCGAAGTGGATGGCTACACCTTC

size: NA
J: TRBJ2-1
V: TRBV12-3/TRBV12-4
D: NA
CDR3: CTSCLALGGDSSYNEQFF
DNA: TGTACCAGCTGTTTAGCGCTGGGAGGGGACAGCTCCTACAATGAGCAGTTCTTC

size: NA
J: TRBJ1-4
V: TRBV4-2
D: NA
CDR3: CASSQDPDSLGGEKLFF
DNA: TGTGCCAGCAGCCAAGATCCCGATTCCCTAGGCGGTGAAAAACTGTTTTTT

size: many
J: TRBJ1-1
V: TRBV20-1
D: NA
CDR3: CSARPTPEAFF
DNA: TGCAGTGCTAGACCGACTCCTGAAGCTTTCTTT

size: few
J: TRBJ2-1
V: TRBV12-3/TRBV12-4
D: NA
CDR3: CASTSSGNEQFF
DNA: TGTGCCAGCACCTCTTCGGGGAATGAGCAGTTCTTC

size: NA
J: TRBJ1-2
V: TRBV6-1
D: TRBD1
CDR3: CASTITGGQGRAGRGGYTF
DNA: TGTGCCAGCACCATTACTGGTGGACAGGGCAGAGCGGGCAGGGGTGGCTACACCTTC

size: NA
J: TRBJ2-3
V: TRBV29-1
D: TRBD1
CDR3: CSAPGQGTDTQYF
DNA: TGCAGCGCCCCGGGACAGGGCACAGATACGCAGTATTTT

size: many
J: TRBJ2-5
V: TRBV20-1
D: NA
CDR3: CSARVFLGTAETQYF
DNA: TGCAGTGCTAGAGTTTTTCTGGGAACAGCGGAGACCCAGTACTTC

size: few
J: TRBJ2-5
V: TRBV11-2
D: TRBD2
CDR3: CASSSLAEGRETQYF
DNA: TGTGCCAGCAGCTCTCTAGCGGAGGGGAGAGAGACCCAGTACTTC